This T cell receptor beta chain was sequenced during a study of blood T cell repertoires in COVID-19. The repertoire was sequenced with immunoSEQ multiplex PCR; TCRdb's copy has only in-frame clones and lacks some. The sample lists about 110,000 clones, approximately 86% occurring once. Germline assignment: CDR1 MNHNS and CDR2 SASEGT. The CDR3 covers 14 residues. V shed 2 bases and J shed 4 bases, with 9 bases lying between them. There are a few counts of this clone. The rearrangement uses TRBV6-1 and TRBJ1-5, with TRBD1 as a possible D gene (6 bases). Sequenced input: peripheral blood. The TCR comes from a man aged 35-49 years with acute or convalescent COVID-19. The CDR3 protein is CASSEHTGNQPQHF. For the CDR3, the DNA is TGTGCCAGCAGTGAACACACAGGGAATCAGCCCCAGCATTTT.